This T cell receptor beta chain was recorded in a study of cytotoxic CD8 clonotypes in ibrutinib-treated CLL. Overall study context: Partial response occurred in approximately 24 patients and complete response in 2; at median about 70 months, around 14 remained remitted and around twelve progressed.

Study findings and constraints: Pretreatment clonality was elevated relative to age-matched healthy donors and paralleled circulating CD8+ T-cell counts. Clonality went up at ibrutinib response and then declined back toward baseline at progression. Public clonotypes were rare and shrank or held steady on treatment.

Repertoires were generated with immunoSEQ multiplex PCR, while TCRdb's copy carries only in-frame clones and drops some. This sample yields 150,000 or so clones, of which about 72% are seen a single time; approximately 28% belongs to the top ten. Trimming left V 2 bases short and J 1 base short, with 17 bases between. This CDR3 spans 18 amino acids. The germline V gene encodes CDR1 MNHEY and CDR2 SMNVEV (reference sequence). On this clone: Antigen: not known.

This sample comprised PBMCs, obtained after 12 months of ibrutinib treatment. The clonotype was recovered from a human donor with chronic lymphocytic leukemia. V gene TRBV27 combines with J gene TRBJ2-2; weak D call: TRBD2 (6 bases). The CDR3: CASSLTSITSLNTGELFF. CDR3 nucleotides: TGTGCCAGCAGTTTAACCTCCATCACTAGCCTGAACACCGGGGAGCTGTTTTTT.